One and the same sample provided the 22 T cell receptor beta chains below, sequenced in a study of T cells after yellow fever vaccination. MiXCR, applied by TCRdb to the 5' RACE reads, yields one record per CDR3 protein. The sample yields 200,000 to 300,000 distinct CDR3 sequences, roughly 13% seen once. Sample: CD4+ T cells sorted from PBMCs, taken 45 days after the yellow fever booster vaccination. The receptors stem from a man aged 30 to 45 who received the YFV17D yellow fever vaccine.

This clonotype turned up a few times. CDR3 coding DNA: TGTGCCAGCACCAGTAGCGGTAGCTCCTACAATGAGCAGTTCTTC. Protein product: CASTSSGSSYNEQFF. The V and J genes are TRBV6-2 or TRBV6-3 and TRBJ2-1; tentatively, D is TRBD2 (6 bases). Germline V gives CDR1 MNHEY, CDR2 SVGEGT. V gave up 7 bases and J gave up 0 bases, with 13 bases separating them. CDR3 size: 15 residues.

This chain connects TRBV11-1 to TRBJ1-1; TRBD1 agrees at 7 bases. This CDR3 has 19 residues. J gave up 7 bases and V 0 bases, and 20 bases lay outside the gene matches. In germline, CDR1 is SGHAT, CDR2 FQDESV (reference sequence). CDR3 bases: TGTGCCAGCAGCTTAGCGCAGACGTCGACAGGGAGGATTTTCAATGAAGCTTTCTTT. This encodes CASSLAQTSTGRIFNEAFF.

This clonotype was observed many times. V usage is TRBV7-2 and J usage is TRBJ2-3; 10 nucleotides line up with TRBD2. The CDR3 covers 15 residues. V lost 3 bases to trimming and J lost 3 bases; unmatched junction nucleotides: 3. Germline assignment: CDR1 SGHTA and CDR2 FQGNSA. Here the CDR3 DNA reads TGTGCCAGCAGCTTGGGGGGACTAGCGACAGATACGCAGTATTTT. Translated: CASSLGGLATDTQYF.

This chain joins TRBV18 and TRBJ2-2, with a possible D match to TRBD1 (6 bases). Germline CDR1 KGHSH, CDR2 LQKENI. Trimming pared 6 bases from V and 1 base from J, leaving 15 bases between. The CDR3 has 16 amino acids. CDR3 nucleotides: TGTGCCAGCTCCCCCCCTACGGGACAGAACACCGGGGAGCTGTTTTTT. Residues: CASSPPTGQNTGELFF.

This chain links TRBV3-1 with TRBJ2-7; 9 nucleotides match TRBD1. Trimming removed 4 bases from V and 3 bases from J; junction bases left unmatched: 10. Germline loops: CDR1 LGHDT, CDR2 YNNKEL (reference sequence). The CDR3 consists of 16 residues. In DNA form, the CDR3 reads TGTGCCAGCAGCCTAAGACCCGGGACAGGGTTCTACGAGCAGTACTTC. Amino acids: CASSLRPGTGFYEQYF.

This clonotype was counted many times. The rearrangement links TRBV5-6 to TRBJ2-1, with 9 nucleotides matching TRBD1. After removal of 4 bases from V and 7 bases from J, the junction contained 6 bases not matched to a gene. Germline V gives CDR1 SGHDT, CDR2 YYEEEE. The CDR3 spans 14 residues. CDR3 region: CASSGDREPNEQFF. Here the CDR3 DNA reads TGTGCCAGCAGCGGGGACAGGGAACCAAATGAGCAGTTCTTC.

The rearrangement links TRBV7-2 to TRBJ1-5; D perhaps matches TRBD1 (5 bases). Deletions cut 5 bases from V and 3 bases from J, with 11 bases between. The CDR3 sequence is 14 residues long. Germline V gives CDR1 SGHTA, CDR2 FQGNSA. Here the CDR3 DNA reads TGTGCCAGCAGCCAAGACAGAACCAATCAGCCCCAGCATTTT. Its protein product is CASSQDRTNQPQHF.

This clonotype appeared a few times. The V gene is TRBV20-1, the J gene TRBJ2-1; no reliable D call. Germline loops: CDR1 DFQATT, CDR2 SNEGSKA (reference sequence). Trimming pared 6 bases from V and 5 bases from J, leaving 20 bases between. This CDR3 spans 15 amino acids. CDR3 in amino acids: CSAASRALGHNEQFF. The DNA of the CDR3 is TGCAGTGCAGCAAGCCGGGCCCTCGGTCACAATGAGCAGTTCTTC.

In this sample, this clonotype turned up many times. V gene TRBV29-1 combines with J gene TRBJ1-1, with D hard to call. Between the trimmed V and J ends, which lost 7 bases and 8 bases, there was a span of 5 bases. The CDR3 is made up of 8 amino acids. Germline CDR1 reads SQVTM; CDR2 reads ANQGSEA. This CDR3 reads CSDGEAFF. The CDR3 region has the DNA TGCAGCGATGGAGAAGCTTTCTTT.

This clonotype was seen only a few times. The chain is built from TRBV7-2 and TRBJ2-1; 9 nucleotides align to TRBD2. V was clipped by 1 base and J by 5 bases; unmatched bases: 9. Germline assignment: CDR1 SGHTA and CDR2 FQGNSA. The CDR3 is made up of 17 amino acids. CDR3 coding DNA: TGTGCCAGCAGCTTAGTCTTTCTTAGCGGGAGAGACAATGAGCAGTTCTTC. This sequence encodes CASSLVFLSGRDNEQFF.

This sequence joins TRBV29-1 and TRBJ2-3; weak D call: TRBD2 (5 bases). V was pared by 4 bases and J by 6 bases, with 11 bases between. The CDR3 consists of 12 residues. Germline V gene sequence: CDR1 SQVTM, CDR2 ANQGSEA. The CDR3, as DNA: TGCAGCGTTGGAGGGTTCTACGATACGCAGTATTTT. Translation: CSVGGFYDTQYF.

This chain joins TRBV29-1 and TRBJ1-5; D possibly corresponds to TRBD1 (5 bases). The length of the CDR3 is 13 residues. Trimming took 7 bases from V and 2 from J, leaving 12 bases between them. The V gene's germline CDR1 is SQVTM and CDR2 ANQGSEA. CDR3 DNA sequence: TGCAGCGCCAGGGTAGGAGGCAATCAGCCCCAGCATTTT. It specifies CSARVGGNQPQHF. Full variable domain (missing parts from reference TRBV29-1 and TRBJ1-5): SAVISQKPSRDICQRGTSLTIQCQVDSQVTMMFWYRQQPGQSLTLIATANQGSEATYESGFVIDKFPISRPNLTFSTLTVSNMSPEDSSIYLCSARVGGNQPQHFGDGTRLSIL.

This clonotype has more than one count but fewer than ten. The DNA of the CDR3 is TGCGCCAGCAGCTTGGTAGAAGGGTTTACAGATACGCAGTATTTT. Amino acids: CASSLVEGFTDTQYF. V is TRBV5-1 and J is TRBJ2-3; no clear D. Germline values: CDR1 SGHRS, CDR2 YFSETQ. V lost 0 bases and J 3 bases, leaving 11 bases between the germline ends. CDR3 size: 15 residues.

J is TRBJ1-1 and V is TRBV28; 8 bases match TRBD1. CDR1 and CDR2 from the germline V gene are MDHEN and SYDVKM. The CDR3 has 14 amino acids. V lost 8 bases to trimming and J lost 0 bases; unmatched junction nucleotides: 5. CDR3 sequence reads: CASLTGAMNTEAFF. CDR3 nucleotide sequence: TGTGCCAGCCTGACAGGGGCGATGAACACTGAAGCTTTCTTT.

The CDR3: CASRKRGEGADTQYF. CDR3 sequence (DNA): TGTGCCAGCAGGAAGCGAGGAGAGGGGGCAGATACGCAGTATTTT. The gene calls are TRBV27 and TRBJ2-3, with D maybe TRBD1 (6 bases). This CDR3 comprises 15 residues. Germline V gene sequence: CDR1 MNHEY, CDR2 SMNVEV (reference sequence). The V gene lost 6 bases and the J gene lost 4 bases, with 17 bases spanning the gap.

This clonotype appeared a few times. This chain uses TRBV18 with TRBJ2-1; D may be TRBD1 or TRBD2 (5 bases each). Germline V gene lookup returns CDR1 KGHSH and CDR2 LQKENI. Trimming shortened V by 3 bases and J by 2 bases, and 14 bases separated the two germline ends. This CDR3 has 16 residues. The CDR3 protein is CASSPTRDRTYNEQFF. CDR3 DNA: TGTGCCAGCTCACCGACTCGGGACCGTACCTACAATGAGCAGTTCTTC.

The chain links TRBV7-9 to TRBJ2-4; 9 bases are shared with TRBD1. Germline lookup yields CDR1 SEHNR and CDR2 FQNEAQ (reference sequence). The CDR3 runs to 15 residues. Germline trimming cut 5 bases from V and 2 bases from J; bases unmatched to any gene: 4. The CDR3 is CASSLTGGSKNIQYF. The CDR3 coding sequence is TGTGCCAGCAGCCTCACAGGGGGCTCCAAAAACATTCAGTACTTC.

The chain has TRBV3-1 and TRBJ1-1, with D hard to call. Germline V gene sequence: CDR1 LGHDT, CDR2 YNNKEL (reference sequence). Between the trimmed V and J ends, which lost 8 bases and 5 bases, there was a span of 9 bases. CDR3 size: 11 residues. In DNA form, the CDR3 reads TGTGCCAGCGCAAACCCGACTGAAGCTTTCTTT. Protein: CASANPTEAFF. The whole variable domain, remainder taken from reference TRBV3-1 and TRBJ1-1, is DTAVSQTPKYLVTQMGNDKSIKCEQNLGHDTMYWYKQDSKKFLKIMFSYNNKELIINETVPNRFSPKSPDKAHLNLHINSLELGDSAVYFCASANPTEAFFGQGTRLTVV.

This clonotype occurred a few times. The rearrangement uses TRBV12-3 or TRBV12-4 and TRBJ2-7, with TRBD2 as a possible D gene (7 bases). This CDR3 is 13 amino acids long. The germline V and J ends were trimmed by 7 bases and 6 bases, with 16 bases remaining between them. CDR3 loop: CASTLLGGLEQYF. CDR3 in DNA: TGTGCCAGCACCCTACTGGGGGGGCTCGAGCAGTACTTC.

This clonotype was counted a few times. The chain has TRBV24-1 and TRBJ2-1, with 9 bases matching TRBD1. In germline, CDR1 is KGHDR, CDR2 SFDVKD. CDR3 length: 18 amino acids. The junction had 12 bases not matched to a gene; V was cut back by 7 bases and J by 0 bases. The CDR3 region has the DNA TGTGCCACCAGGGGCCCCGGGACAGGGCCCAGCTCCTACAATGAGCAGTTCTTC. Its translation is CATRGPGTGPSSYNEQFF.

This clonotype was counted a few times. The V gene is TRBV20-1, the J gene TRBJ1-3; tentatively, D is TRBD1 (6 bases). Germline V lookup: CDR1 DFQATT, CDR2 SNEGSKA (reference sequence). The CDR3 covers 15 residues. The V end was cut by 0 bases, the J end by 2 bases, with 11 bases between. The CDR3 DNA reads TGCAGTGCTAGAGATCCAGGGGCTACTGGAAACACCATATATTTT. Residues: CSARDPGATGNTIYF.

This clonotype was seen more than once but under ten times. V gene TRBV5-1 combines with J gene TRBJ2-7; 7 nucleotides align to TRBD1. J gave up 5 bases and V 4 bases, and 9 bases lay outside the gene matches. Germline V gene sequence: CDR1 SGHRS, CDR2 YFSETQ. The CDR3 is 14 residues long. The CDR3: CASSPAIDRDEQYF. In DNA, the CDR3 is TGCGCCAGCAGCCCCGCTATTGACAGGGACGAGCAGTACTTC.